This is a list of T cell receptor beta chains from one sample in a study of post-analysis software for immune sequencing data. From the PCR reads, TCRdb called clonotypes with MiXCR, one entry per CDR3 protein. The table has fewer than 850,000 distinct CDR3 sequences, 46% seen once. Material: blood. The receptors here all came from a girl aged 5-17 years with multiple sclerosis. Each CDR3 is given with its conserved first and last residue. Fields, in order: clone size, J gene, V gene, D gene, CDR3 DNA, CDR3 protein. The D gene is left open where the match is weak. Only part of the rows carry a size: once, few, many, or a class if the clone is expanded.

abundance: few; j_gene: TRBJ1-2; v_gene: TRBV3-1; d_gene: TRBD1; CDR3nt: TGTGCCAGCAGTACTCCCGGGACAGGGAATCATGGCTACACCTTC; CDR3aa: CASSTPGTGNHGYTF
abundance: -; j_gene: TRBJ1-2; v_gene: TRBV10-3; d_gene: -; CDR3nt: TGTGCCATCAGGAAGGACACACCTAACTATGGCTACACCTTC; CDR3aa: CAIRKDTPNYGYTF
abundance: few; j_gene: TRBJ1-2; v_gene: TRBV7-3; d_gene: -; CDR3nt: TGTGCCAGCAGCCCTTCCAGGGTGGAGTCCTATGGCTACACCTTC; CDR3aa: CASSPSRVESYGYTF
abundance: many; j_gene: TRBJ1-5; v_gene: TRBV12-3/TRBV12-4; d_gene: -; CDR3nt: TGTGCCAGCAGTTACACGGGATCTAATCAGCCCCAGCATTTT; CDR3aa: CASSYTGSNQPQHF
abundance: few; j_gene: TRBJ2-1; v_gene: TRBV7-3; d_gene: -; CDR3nt: TGTGCCAGCAGCCGACAGGGAGGCAATGAGCAGTTCTTC; CDR3aa: CASSRQGGNEQFF
abundance: -; j_gene: TRBJ2-7; v_gene: TRBV7-9; d_gene: TRBD1; CDR3nt: TGTGCCAGCAGTCCTCACCGGGACAGGGTATACGAGCAGTACTTC; CDR3aa: CASSPHRDRVYEQYF
abundance: few; j_gene: TRBJ2-3; v_gene: TRBV12-3/TRBV12-4; d_gene: -; CDR3nt: TGTGCCAGCAGTTCTCCGGGACTCCTCACAGATACGCAGTATTTT; CDR3aa: CASSSPGLLTDTQYF
abundance: -; j_gene: TRBJ2-1; v_gene: TRBV7-2; d_gene: TRBD2; CDR3nt: TGTGCCAGCAGCTTAGCGCTGGGGACTAGCCCGTACAATGAGCAGTTCTTC; CDR3aa: CASSLALGTSPYNEQFF
abundance: few; j_gene: TRBJ2-7; v_gene: TRBV20-1; d_gene: TRBD2; CDR3nt: TGCAGTGCTTGGGACTCGCGGGCGGGAGCGTTAAGCAACGAGCAGTACTTC; CDR3aa: CSAWDSRAGALSNEQYF
abundance: -; j_gene: TRBJ1-5; v_gene: TRBV27; d_gene: TRBD1; CDR3nt: TGTGCCAGCAGTCGACAGGGCCCGGGGCAGCCCCAGCATTTT; CDR3aa: CASSRQGPGQPQHF
abundance: few; j_gene: TRBJ1-2; v_gene: TRBV6-6; d_gene: TRBD1; CDR3nt: TGTGCCAGCACCGCGGACAGGCGTAACTATGGCTACACCTTC; CDR3aa: CASTADRRNYGYTF
abundance: -; j_gene: TRBJ2-1; v_gene: TRBV7-6; d_gene: -; CDR3nt: TGTGCCAGCAGCCGGACGGCAAGCAATGAGCAGTTCTTC; CDR3aa: CASSRTASNEQFF
abundance: -; j_gene: TRBJ2-1; v_gene: TRBV2; d_gene: TRBD2; CDR3nt: TGTGCCAGCAGCCACAGAACTAGCGGGAGTTACAATGAGCAGTTCTTC; CDR3aa: CASSHRTSGSYNEQFF
abundance: -; j_gene: TRBJ2-3; v_gene: TRBV7-2; d_gene: -; CDR3nt: TGTGCCAGCAGCCTTCGACAGGGAGGCCGCGATACGCAGTATTTT; CDR3aa: CASSLRQGGRDTQYF
abundance: -; j_gene: TRBJ2-5; v_gene: TRBV12-3/TRBV12-4; d_gene: TRBD2; CDR3nt: TGTGCCAGCAGTTTAGGGCGACTAGCGGGGCCCTCGGGCCAAGAGACCCAGTACTTC; CDR3aa: CASSLGRLAGPSGQETQYF